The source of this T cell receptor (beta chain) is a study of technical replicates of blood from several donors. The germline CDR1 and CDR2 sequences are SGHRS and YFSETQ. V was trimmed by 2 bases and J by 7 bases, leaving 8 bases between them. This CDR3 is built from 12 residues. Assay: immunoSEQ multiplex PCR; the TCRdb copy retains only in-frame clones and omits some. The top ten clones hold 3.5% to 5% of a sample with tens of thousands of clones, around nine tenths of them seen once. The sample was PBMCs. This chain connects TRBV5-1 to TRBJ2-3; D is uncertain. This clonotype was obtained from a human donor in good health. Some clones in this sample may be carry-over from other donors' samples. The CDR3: CASSFLFNTQYF. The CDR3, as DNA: TGCGCCAGCAGCTTCCTTTTTAATACGCAGTATTTT.